One and the same sample provided the 27 T cell receptor beta chains below, sequenced in a study of T cell changes during pregnancy in multiple sclerosis. Method: immunoSEQ multiplex PCR; TCRdb's copy keeps in-frame clones and lacks some. This sample carries about 49,000 clones, almost 90% of them seen once, and the ten largest clones take approximately 5%. This sample comprised peripheral blood, obtained after pregnancy. Every receptor here comes from a female donor in good health, enrolled as a control in a pregnancy study.

The gene calls are TRBV5-4 and TRBJ2-3; D is ambiguous. The CDR3 is made up of 14 amino acids. Trimming removed 4 bases at V and 0 bases at J, with 9 bases between. In germline, CDR1 is SGHNT, CDR2 YYREEE (reference sequence). CDR3 loop: CASSRGVSTDTQYF. The CDR3 DNA reads TGTGCCAGCAGCCGAGGCGTTAGCACAGATACGCAGTATTTT.

V is TRBV6-1 and J is TRBJ1-6, with D perhaps TRBD1 (6 bases). Germline V lookup: CDR1 MNHNS, CDR2 SASEGT. This CDR3 spans 14 amino acids. The ends were cut back, 8 bases at V and 4 bases at J, with 12 bases in the middle. The DNA of the CDR3 is TGTGCCAGCCAAACCGACAGGTATAATTCACCCCTCCACTTT. Protein: CASQTDRYNSPLHF.

The chain couples TRBV7-2 to TRBJ2-7; no firm D call. The V gene lost 3 bases and the J gene lost 5 bases, with 8 bases spanning the gap. This CDR3 is 12 amino acids long. Germline V gives CDR1 SGHTA, CDR2 FQGNSA. The CDR3 nucleotides are TGTGCCAGCAGCTTTGATCGGGACGAGCAGTACTTC. Translated: CASSFDRDEQYF.

J is TRBJ2-1 and V is TRBV11-3; no firm D call. Trimming stripped 4 bases from V and 1 base from J, with 14 bases between. Per the germline V gene, CDR1 is SGHNT and CDR2 is YENEEA. The CDR3 runs to 16 residues. CDR3 sequence reads: CASSSTFDISYNEQFF. Written as DNA, the CDR3 is TGTGCCAGCAGCTCAACCTTCGACATATCCTACAATGAGCAGTTCTTC.

The chain employs TRBV7-9 and TRBJ2-1; perhaps TRBD1 as D (6 bases). Between the trimmed V and J ends, which lost 5 bases and 2 bases, there was a span of 16 bases. The CDR3 contains 16 residues. In germline, CDR1 is SEHNR, CDR2 FQNEAQ (reference sequence). CDR3 sequence (DNA): TGTGCCAGCAGCCCAAGGGGGAGTGAAACCTACAATGAGCAGTTCTTC. Translation gives CASSPRGSETYNEQFF.

This chain links TRBV29-1 with TRBJ1-2; 8 bases line up with TRBD1. CDR1 SQVTM and CDR2 ANQGSEA come from the germline V gene. The length of the CDR3 is 11 residues. The V segment lost 7 bases and the J segment 8 bases; nucleotides outside the gene matches: 6. The CDR3 loop reads CSGTGFEGYTF. CDR3 DNA sequence: TGCAGCGGGACAGGGTTTGAGGGCTACACCTTC.

This CDR3 reads CASSRGVQSYEQYF. The CDR3, as DNA: TGTGCCAGCAGCCGCGGGGTTCAGTCCTACGAGCAGTACTTC. The V gene is TRBV6-5, the J gene TRBJ2-7; TRBD2 might be the D (6 bases). The CDR3 covers 14 residues. CDR1 MNHEY and CDR2 SVGAGI come from the germline V gene. V was trimmed by 6 bases and J by 1 base, leaving 13 bases between them.

V and J are TRBV6-4 and TRBJ2-1, with D possibly TRBD2 on 5 matching bases. V was clipped by 6 bases and J by 6 bases, with 18 bases between them. Germline CDR1 MRHNA, CDR2 SNTAGT. The CDR3 sequence is 15 residues long. The CDR3 spells CASSLVGGGLNEQFF. DNA of the CDR3: TGTGCCAGCAGCCTCGTCGGAGGTGGCCTCAATGAGCAGTTCTTC.

This clone was detected only once. The chain links TRBV7-9 to TRBJ2-3; no definite D call. The V gene lost 6 bases and the J gene lost 8 bases, with 9 bases spanning the gap. The length of the CDR3 is 11 residues. In germline, CDR1 is SEHNR, CDR2 FQNEAQ (reference sequence). CDR3 in DNA: TGTGCCAGCAGTTCTAACCCTACGCAGTATTTT. This codes for CASSSNPTQYF. Filled out from reference TRBV7-9 and TRBJ2-3, the complete variable domain reads DTGVSQNPRHKITKRGQNVTFRCDPISEHNRLYWYRQTLGQGPEFLTYFQNEAQLEKSRLLSDRFSAERPKGSFSTLEIQRTEQGDSAMYLCASSSNPTQYFGPGTRLTVL.

V gene TRBV18 combines with J gene TRBJ1-4; D call uncertain. CDR1 KGHSH and CDR2 LQKENI come from the germline V gene. V was trimmed by 3 bases and J by 5 bases, leaving 10 bases between them. The CDR3 is made up of 14 amino acids. CDR3 in amino acids: CASSPGEMNEKLFF. CDR3 nucleotides: TGTGCCAGCTCACCCGGGGAGATGAATGAAAAACTGTTTTTT. The whole variable domain, remainder taken from reference TRBV18 and TRBJ1-4, is NAGVMQNPRHLVRRRGQEARLRCSPMKGHSHVYWYRQLPEEGLKFMVYLQKENIIDESGMPKERFSAEFPKEGPSILRIQQVVRGDSAAYFCASSPGEMNEKLFFGSGTQLSVL.

This chain joins TRBV5-5 and TRBJ1-2; D is possibly TRBD1 (6 bases). The V gene's germline CDR1 is SGHKS and CDR2 YYEKEE (reference sequence). V was trimmed by 0 bases and J by 2 bases, leaving 11 bases between them. The CDR3 covers 15 residues. CDR3 loop: CASSLGQVGNYGYTF. The CDR3 coding sequence is TGTGCCAGCAGCTTGGGACAGGTCGGCAACTATGGCTACACCTTC.

The V and J genes are TRBV7-8 and TRBJ2-1; D is unclear. The CDR3 spans 13 residues. Trimming stripped 5 bases from V and 8 bases from J, with 13 bases between. Germline V lookup: CDR1 SGHVS, CDR2 FQNEAQ. This chain's CDR3 is CASSPQLRDEQFF. In nucleotides, the CDR3 is TGTGCCAGCAGCCCCCAACTACGGGATGAGCAGTTCTTC.

The chain is built from TRBV6-1 and TRBJ1-4; D possibly corresponds to TRBD1 (6 bases). V lost 6 bases and J 1 base, leaving 6 bases between the germline ends. CDR1 and CDR2 (germline): MNHNS, SASEGT. This CDR3 region has 13 residues. Here the CDR3 reads CASRQGTNEKLFF. In nucleotides, the CDR3 is TGTGCCAGCAGACAGGGAACTAATGAAAAACTGTTTTTT.

The CDR3 sequence: CASSPMQGSTGELFF. CDR3 coding DNA: TGTGCCAGCTCACCAATGCAGGGGAGCACCGGGGAGCTGTTTTTT. This sequence joins TRBV18 and TRBJ2-2, with a weak D call TRBD1 (6 bases). The CDR3 loop spans 15 amino acids. Germline CDR1 reads KGHSH; CDR2 reads LQKENI. V was cut by 2 bases and J by 4 bases, with 11 bases left in between.

The V gene is TRBV9, the J gene TRBJ2-2; D is perhaps TRBD2 (7 bases). V dropped 2 bases and J dropped 6 bases, with 20 bases sitting between them. The CDR3 spans 17 residues. Per germline, CDR1 SGDLS and CDR2 YYNGEE. The CDR3 is CASSVDPLGGGAGELFF. The CDR3 DNA follows: TGTGCCAGCAGCGTGGATCCCTTGGGAGGGGGTGCCGGGGAGCTGTTTTTT.

This sequence joins TRBV9 and TRBJ2-5; 16 bases match TRBD2. Trimming at V came to 2 bases and at J to 4 bases, leaving 5 bases not matched to a gene. CDR1 is SGDLS, CDR2 YYNGEE, per germline. There are 17 residues in the CDR3. CDR3 DNA: TGTGCCAGCAGCGTTCATGGGACTAGCGGGGGGGGAGAGACCCAGTACTTC. Its protein is CASSVHGTSGGGETQYF.

The DNA for the CDR3 is TGTGCCAGTAGTATTGGGGGTAGCGGGTCGGACGAGCAGTACTTC. The encoded protein is CASSIGGSGSDEQYF. V is TRBV19 and J is TRBJ2-7, with 7 bases fitting TRBD2. The CDR3 sequence is 15 residues long. V shed 3 bases and J 5 bases; nucleotides not matched to a gene: 10. Germline assignment: CDR1 LNHDA and CDR2 SQIVND (reference sequence).

The rearrangement uses TRBV27 and TRBJ1-6; D unclear. V was pared by 2 bases and J by 7 bases, with 9 bases between. Germline V gives CDR1 MNHEY, CDR2 SMNVEV (reference sequence). The CDR3 contains 14 residues. This CDR3 reads CASSLGQLNSPLHF. CDR3 DNA sequence: TGTGCCAGCAGTTTAGGGCAGTTAAATTCACCCCTCCACTTT.

V and J are TRBV27 and TRBJ1-1; unclear D gene. CDR1 is MNHEY and CDR2 is SMNVEV in the germline V gene (reference sequence). Trimming pared 7 bases from V and 8 bases from J, leaving 14 bases between. The CDR3 is 12 amino acids. This CDR3 reads CASKAGSSEAFF. Here the CDR3 DNA reads TGTGCCAGCAAGGCGGGAAGCTCGGAAGCTTTCTTT.

The CDR3 sequence: CASSLSGEGDTQYF. The CDR3 bases are TGTGCCAGCAGCCTTAGCGGGGAAGGGGATACGCAGTATTTT. This rearrangement joins TRBV6-6 to TRBJ2-3; 8 bases match TRBD2. J gave up 6 bases and V 6 bases, and 8 bases lay outside the gene matches. Germline CDR1 is MNHNY and CDR2 is SVGAGI (reference sequence). CDR3 size: 14 residues.

The V gene is TRBV5-4, the J gene TRBJ1-2, with TRBD1 as a possible D gene (5 bases). The CDR3 contains 14 residues. Germline CDR1 is SGHNT and CDR2 is YYREEE (reference sequence). Between the trimmed V and J ends, which lost 3 bases and 7 bases, there was a span of 16 bases. The CDR3: CASSSWGSAAGYTF. As DNA, the CDR3 is TGTGCCAGCAGCTCGTGGGGCAGTGCGGCTGGCTACACCTTC.

The genes are TRBV5-4 and TRBJ1-1; possibly TRBD1 for D (5 bases). Germline V gene lookup returns CDR1 SGHNT and CDR2 YYREEE (reference sequence). This CDR3 is built from 14 residues. The V end lost 7 bases, the J end lost 2 bases, and 15 bases lay between the germline ends. CDR3 region: CASGKSDRNTEAFF. The CDR3, as DNA: TGTGCCAGCGGGAAATCCGACAGAAACACTGAAGCTTTCTTT.

In this sample, this clone turned up a few times. The chain combines TRBV6-4 with TRBJ1-2, with 7 bases aligning to TRBD1. The CDR3 has 13 residues. The V and J ends lost 1 base and 8 bases, in that order; junction bases with no gene match: 4. The germline V gene encodes CDR1 MRHNA and CDR2 SNTAGT. CDR3 sequence (DNA): TGTGCCAGCAGTGACTACAGGGGCGAAGGCTACACCTTC. Its protein product is CASSDYRGEGYTF.

Concerning this clone itself: The same CDR3 can be traced to other DNA sequences in this sample. The chain recombines TRBV10-1 with TRBJ2-7; D might be TRBD2 (6 bases). Trimming took off 6 bases at V and 4 bases at J, with 13 bases between the two ends. Germline V gene data show CDR1 as WNHNN and CDR2 as SYGVQD (reference sequence). The CDR3 consists of 13 residues. The CDR3 DNA reads as TGCGCCAGCAGCAATCGGGGGTTGTACGAGCAGTACTTC. It is translated as CASSNRGLYEQYF.

This clone came up a few times. V gene TRBV4-2 combines with J gene TRBJ2-1, with TRBD2 matching over 7 bases. The CDR3 totals 15 residues. The V gene's germline CDR1 is LGHNA and CDR2 YNFKEQ. The V gene end was trimmed by 0 bases and the J gene end by 7 bases; junction bases not matched to a gene: 6. For the CDR3, the DNA is TGTGCCAGCAGCCAAGATCTTGACGGGGGGAATGAGCAGTTCTTC. This gives the protein CASSQDLDGGNEQFF.

The V gene is TRBV6-1, the J gene TRBJ1-2, with D unclear. CDR1 MNHNS and CDR2 SASEGT come from the germline V gene. The CDR3 covers 16 residues. V was cut by 0 bases and J by 0 bases, with 11 bases left in between. CDR3: CASSEAWAVPNYGYTF. For the CDR3, the DNA is TGTGCCAGCAGTGAAGCATGGGCAGTTCCTAACTATGGCTACACCTTC.

In DNA, the CDR3 is TGTGCCAGCAGTGAAGGGGACAGGGTTAACTATGGCTACACCTTC. Protein sequence: CASSEGDRVNYGYTF. The rearrangement joins TRBV2 to TRBJ1-2; 9 bases fit TRBD1. CDR3 size: 15 residues. Trimming at V came to 1 base and at J to 1 base, leaving 1 base not matched to a gene. Germline lookup yields CDR1 SNHLY and CDR2 FYNNEI.